Listed below are T cell receptor beta chains from one sample, sequenced in a study of shared clonotypes between healthy human individuals. Assay used: immunoSEQ multiplex PCR; TCRdb lists only in-frame clones, some missing. The sample consists of roughly 2,300,000 clones, about 90% of them appearing once. The sequenced material came from naive CD4+ T cells from PBMCs. The receptors were gathered from a man younger than 35 in good health. Some clones in this sample may be carry-over from other donors' samples. The CDR3 runs from the conserved cysteine through the conserved F or W. D genes are given only for firm matches. Only some rows state a clone size, as once, few, many or a class for expanded clones.

CASTPGTEDYNEQFF TGTGCCAGCACCCCGGGGACGGAAGACTACAATGAGCAGTTCTTC - 15 TRBJ2-1 TRBV9 -
CASTIGGLAVYEQYF TGTGCCAGCACAATAGGGGGACTAGCGGTCTACGAGCAGTACTTC TRBD2 15 TRBJ2-7 TRBV28 once
CASSAGTGYTEAFF TGTGCCAGCAGCGCCGGGACAGGGTATACTGAAGCTTTCTTT TRBD1 14 TRBJ1-1 TRBV7-3 -
CATREGGGSSYEQYF TGTGCCACCCGGGAGGGCGGCGGGAGCTCCTACGAGCAGTACTTC TRBD2 15 TRBJ2-7 TRBV15 -
CASSVSDDEQFF TGTGCCAGCAGCGTATCTGATGATGAGCAGTTCTTC - 12 TRBJ2-1 TRBV9 -
CASRSVAGLWHEQYF TGTGCCAGCAGATCAGTAGCGGGGTTATGGCACGAGCAGTACTTC TRBD2 15 TRBJ2-7 TRBV27 -
CASSLRISSATNEKLFF TGTGCCAGCAGCTTGCGTATCTCGTCGGCCACTAATGAAAAACTGTTTTTT - 17 TRBJ1-4 TRBV5-8 -
CASSYSYRNTGELFF TGTGCCAGCAGTTACTCGTATAGGAACACCGGGGAGCTGTTTTTT - 15 TRBJ2-2 TRBV6-5 -
CASSLGGLSQPQHF TGTGCCAGCAGCCTGGGAGGGTTGTCTCAGCCCCAGCATTTT - 14 TRBJ1-5 TRBV5-5 -
CASSPGQNTEAFF TGTGCCAGCAGCCCCGGACAGAACACTGAAGCTTTCTTT - 13 TRBJ1-1 TRBV7-9 -
CASSPGLAGMGTDTQYF TGTGCCAGCAGCCCTGGACTAGCGGGAATGGGCACAGATACGCAGTATTTT TRBD2 17 TRBJ2-3 TRBV7-9 -
CASSRQGAGYGYTF TGTGCCAGCAGTCGACAGGGGGCGGGCTATGGCTACACCTTC TRBD1 14 TRBJ1-2 TRBV28 -
CASSPVPGQSNQPQHF TGTGCCAGCTCACCCGTGCCGGGACAGAGCAATCAGCCCCAGCATTTT TRBD1 16 TRBJ1-5 TRBV18 -
CASSMVGDWTGELFF TGTGCCAGTAGTATGGTAGGCGACTGGACCGGGGAGCTGTTTTTT - 15 TRBJ2-2 TRBV19 once